A selection of T cell receptor beta chains follows, all from one sample in a study of immune cell composition in non-small cell lung cancer. Sequenced by immunoSEQ multiplex PCR; TCRdb stores in-frame clones only, minus some. Of 5,000 or so clones listed, roughly 79% are singletons. Material: lung tumor tissue. The origin of the receptors is a human donor with non-small cell lung cancer. The CDR3 runs from the conserved cysteine through the conserved F or W. D genes are given only for firm matches. Size tells how often a clone was seen (once, few, many) or the class of an expanded clone, and some rows leave it out.

clone size	J gene	V gene	D gene	CDR3 DNA	CDR3 protein
medium-sized	TRBJ1-1	TRBV4-1	.	TGCGCCAGCAGCCAAGATGGAGAGACTGAAGCTTTCTTT	CASSQDGETEAFF
.	TRBJ2-1	TRBV30	.	TGTGCCTGGAGTGTTACTAGGAGCGTTTACAATGAGCAGTTCTTC	CAWSVTRSVYNEQFF
.	TRBJ1-5	TRBV5-1	.	TGCGCCAGCAGCTTGGCCCCCGGTAGCAATCAGCCCCAGCATTTT	CASSLAPGSNQPQHF
few	TRBJ2-1	TRBV18	.	TGTGCCAGCTCACCACTTAGTCAGACTCCTGGCTACAATGAGCAGTTCTTC	CASSPLSQTPGYNEQFF
once	TRBJ2-3	TRBV18	.	TGTGCCAGCTCACCCCGCGGGGGCGGTCGCACAGATACGCAGTATTTT	CASSPRGGGRTDTQYF
.	TRBJ2-5	TRBV18	.	TGTGCCAGCTCACCGACGGGGGTCGGGGAGACCCAGTACTTC	CASSPTGVGETQYF
large	TRBJ1-1	TRBV9	.	TGTGCCAGCAGCGTAAATGTGGGCGTGAACACTGAAGCTTTCTTT	CASSVNVGVNTEAFF
.	TRBJ2-5	TRBV5-4	TRBD2	TGTGCCCTAGCTTGGGGGCTAGCGGGAGGGCCTGGAAGTGAGACCCAGTACTTC	CALAWGLAGGPGSETQYF
.	TRBJ2-2	TRBV6-5	.	TGTGCCAGCAGAAAACAGGGAACCGGGGAGCTGTTTTTT	CASRKQGTGELFF
.	TRBJ1-1	TRBV18	.	TGTGCCAGCTCCCGTAATACTGAAGCTTTCTTT	CASSRNTEAFF
.	TRBJ1-4	TRBV13	.	TGTGCCAGCAGCTCGAGGGGAGGGGGTAATGAAAAACTGTTTTTT	CASSSRGGGNEKLFF
.	TRBJ2-3	TRBV7-3	TRBD1	TGTGCCAGCAGATTGACCACAGGGGGCGCAGATACGCAGTATTTT	CASRLTTGGADTQYF
few	TRBJ2-1	TRBV7-2	TRBD2	TGTGCCAGCAGCCCTGGGACTAGCGTAAGCGGCAATGAGCAGTTCTTC	CASSPGTSVSGNEQFF
.	TRBJ1-2	TRBV11-2	.	TGTGCCAGCAGCGAACAGGGTCATAACTATGGCTACACCTTC	CASSEQGHNYGYTF
.	TRBJ1-5	TRBV7-2	.	TGTGCCAGCAGCCCAGAAGGGGATCAGCCCCAGCATTTT	CASSPEGDQPQHF
.	TRBJ2-2	TRBV4-3	TRBD1	TGCGCCAGCAGCCAGGGACAGGGGGCCTTCGGGGAGCTGTTTTTT	CASSQGQGAFGELFF
few	TRBJ1-1	TRBV6-6	.	TGTGCCAGCATTCTGGGGGGAACTGAAGCTTTCTTT	CASILGGTEAFF
.	TRBJ1-1	TRBV25-1	TRBD1	TGTGCCAGCAGTAAGACAGGGTGCGGCACTGAAGCTTTCTTT	CASSKTGCGTEAFF
.	TRBJ1-4	TRBV5-1	TRBD1	TGCGCCAGCAGCTTGGGGGGGACAGGAAGTAATGAAAAACTGTTTTTT	CASSLGGTGSNEKLFF
.	TRBJ1-5	TRBV11-2	.	TGTGCCAGCAGCTTATTAGTAGATGCCAATCAGCCCCAGCATTTT	CASSLLVDANQPQHF
.	TRBJ2-3	TRBV5-6	.	TGTGCCAGCAGCTTGTTTCTCGGAGGTCCCTCGCTTGGTACGCAGTATTTT	CASSLFLGGPSLGTQYF
.	TRBJ1-5	TRBV5-8	.	TGTGCCAGCAGCTTGGGTAATGGGCCAGACCTCCAGCATTTT	CASSLGNGPDLQHF
.	TRBJ1-5	TRBV6-6	TRBD1	TGTGCCAGCACCAAAGACAGGGGCAACGGTCAGCCCCAGCATTTT	CASTKDRGNGQPQHF
.	TRBJ2-7	TRBV5-6	.	TGTGCCAGCAGTTTTGGCCAGGCGGGGCAGTACTTC	CASSFGQAGQYF
.	TRBJ2-3	TRBV15	.	TGTGCCACCCGTGTTAGCTACACAGATACGCAGTATTTT	CATRVSYTDTQYF
.	TRBJ2-7	TRBV12-5	TRBD2	TGTGCTAGTGGTTCCCCCGAGGGACTAGCGGAGACCTACGAGCAGTACTTC	CASGSPEGLAETYEQYF